This T cell receptor (beta chain) is from a study of blood T cell repertoires in COVID-19. Across the whole study: From T cells, B-cell-depleted T cells, or PBMCs came the material, which was cDNA or gDNA.

Enrolled during active infection, Seattle patients were then followed longitudinally. Study processing details: For nucleated cells, counts were estimated from reference gene primer amplification. Sequencing was performed with immunoSEQ multiplex PCR; in TCRdb, only in-frame clones are kept and a portion is missing. The D gene and trimming were derived from the DNA, and the V and J assignments and clone size from that table. The sample has about 270,000 clones; about 90% are singletons. Germline V gene lookup returns CDR1 LNHDA and CDR2 SQIVND (reference sequence). V dropped 3 bases and J dropped 7 bases, with 12 bases sitting between them. The CDR3 contains 13 residues.

This rearrangement joins TRBV19 to TRBJ1-1, with TRBD1 as a possible D gene (5 bases). The receptor was isolated from a woman aged 25 to 39 with COVID-19, enrolled during active disease. Sequencing input: peripheral blood. The CDR3 DNA is TGTGCCAGTAGTATCGGCAGGGAAAGTGAAGCTTTCTTT. Amino acids: CASSIGRESEAFF.